This T cell receptor beta chain emerged from a study of OX40 agonist ivuxolimab in advanced cancers. The study, taken as a whole, reports: At 0.1 to 3.0 mg/kg, CD4+ and CD8+ blood T cells expanded clonally by week 6. CD8+ T cells (on average) carried more expanded clones than CD4+ T cells. Antigens targeted by the expanded peripheral T cells were not determined.

Details on this clone: Its target is unknown.

Trimming left V 1 base short and J 4 bases short, with 9 bases between. This CDR3 spans 14 amino acids. Germline V gene data show CDR1 as SGHAT and CDR2 as FQNNGV. Produced via immunoSEQ multiplex PCR; TCRdb's table is partial and in-frame only. The table includes about 31,000 clones, about nine tenths detected once. The TCR was taken from an adult with an advanced solid tumor such as melanoma, head and neck, liver or kidney cancer. The sequenced sample was CD4+ or CD8+ T cells sorted from blood, obtained in a trial of the OX40 agonist ivuxolimab. The chain recombines TRBV11-2 with TRBJ2-3, with D uncertain. The CDR3 DNA reads as TGTGCCAGCAGCTTAGTGATACCTCCAGATACGCAGTATTTT. It encodes CASSLVIPPDTQYF.